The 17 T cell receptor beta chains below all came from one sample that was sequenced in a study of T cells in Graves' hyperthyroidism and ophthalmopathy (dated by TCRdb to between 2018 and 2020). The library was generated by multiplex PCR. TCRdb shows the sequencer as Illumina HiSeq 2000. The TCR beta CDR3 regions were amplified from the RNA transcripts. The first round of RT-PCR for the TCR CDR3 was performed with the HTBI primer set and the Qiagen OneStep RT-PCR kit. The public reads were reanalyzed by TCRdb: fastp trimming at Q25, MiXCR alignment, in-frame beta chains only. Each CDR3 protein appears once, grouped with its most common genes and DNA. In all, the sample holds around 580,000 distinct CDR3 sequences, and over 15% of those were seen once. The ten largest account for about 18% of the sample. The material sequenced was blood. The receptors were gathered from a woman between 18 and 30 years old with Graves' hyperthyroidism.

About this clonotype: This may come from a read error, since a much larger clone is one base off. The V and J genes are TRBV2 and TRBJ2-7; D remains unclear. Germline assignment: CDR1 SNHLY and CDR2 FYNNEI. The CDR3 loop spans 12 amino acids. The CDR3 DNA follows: TGTGCCAGCAGGTCACCAGCCTACGGGCAGTACTTC. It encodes CASRSPAYGQYF. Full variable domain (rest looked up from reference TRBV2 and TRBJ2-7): EPEVTQTPSHQVTQMGQEVILRCVPISNHLYFYWYRQILGQKVEFLVSFYNNEISEKSEIFDDQFSVERPDGSNFTLKIRSTKLEDSAMYFCASRSPAYGQYFGPGTRLTVT.

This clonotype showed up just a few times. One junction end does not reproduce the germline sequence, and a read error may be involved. In DNA, the CDR3 is TGTGCCAGCAGTGAAGCGTTAGGCGGGGGCTCCTACGCGCAGTACTTC. Amino acid sequence: CASSEALGGGSYAQYF. This chain joins TRBV2 and TRBJ2-7, with TRBD2 as a possible D gene (7 bases). The CDR3 runs to 16 residues. Germline CDR1 is SNHLY and CDR2 is FYNNEI.

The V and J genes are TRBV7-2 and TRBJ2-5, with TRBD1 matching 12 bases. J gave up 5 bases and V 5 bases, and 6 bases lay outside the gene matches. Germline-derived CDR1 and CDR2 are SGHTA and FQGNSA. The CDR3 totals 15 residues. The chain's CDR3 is CASSPGTGGAETQYF. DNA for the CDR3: TGTGCCAGCAGCCCCGGGACAGGGGGCGCCGAGACCCAGTACTTC.

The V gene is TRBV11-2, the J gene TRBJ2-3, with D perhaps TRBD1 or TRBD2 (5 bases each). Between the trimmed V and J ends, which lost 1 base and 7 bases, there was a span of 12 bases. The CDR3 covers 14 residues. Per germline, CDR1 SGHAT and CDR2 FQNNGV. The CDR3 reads CASSLGSRGNTQYF. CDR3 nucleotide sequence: TGTGCCAGCAGCTTAGGTTCGAGGGGCAATACGCAGTATTTT.

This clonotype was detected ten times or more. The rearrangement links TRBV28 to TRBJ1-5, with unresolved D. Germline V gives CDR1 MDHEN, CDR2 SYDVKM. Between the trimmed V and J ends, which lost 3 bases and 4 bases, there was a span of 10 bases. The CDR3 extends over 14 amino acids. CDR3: CASSFRRGNQPQHF. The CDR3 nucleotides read TGTGCCAGCAGTTTCAGGAGAGGGAATCAGCCCCAGCATTTT.

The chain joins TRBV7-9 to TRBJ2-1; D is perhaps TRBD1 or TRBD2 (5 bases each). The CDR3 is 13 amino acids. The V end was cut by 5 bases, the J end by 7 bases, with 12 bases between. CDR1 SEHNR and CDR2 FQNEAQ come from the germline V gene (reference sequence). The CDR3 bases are TGTGCCAGCAGCCCGGGGCCCTGGAATGAGCAGTTCTTC. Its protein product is CASSPGPWNEQFF. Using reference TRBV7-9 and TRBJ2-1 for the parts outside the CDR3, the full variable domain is DTGVSQNPRHKITKRGQNVTFRCDPISEHNRLYWYRQTLGQGPEFLTYFQNEAQLEKSRLLSDRFSAERPKGSFSTLEIQRTEQGDSAMYLCASSPGPWNEQFFGPGTRLTVL.

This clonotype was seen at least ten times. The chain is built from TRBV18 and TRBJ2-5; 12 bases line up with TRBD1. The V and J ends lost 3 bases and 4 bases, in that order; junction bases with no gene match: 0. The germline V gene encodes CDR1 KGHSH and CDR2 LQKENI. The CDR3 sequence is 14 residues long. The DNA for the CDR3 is TGTGCCAGCTCACCGGGACAGGGGGCAGAGACCCAGTACTTC. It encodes CASSPGQGAETQYF. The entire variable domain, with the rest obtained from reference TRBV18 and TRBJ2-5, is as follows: NAGVMQNPRHLVRRRGQEARLRCSPMKGHSHVYWYRQLPEEGLKFMVYLQKENIIDESGMPKERFSAEFPKEGPSILRIQQVVRGDSAAYFCASSPGQGAETQYFGPGTRLLVL.

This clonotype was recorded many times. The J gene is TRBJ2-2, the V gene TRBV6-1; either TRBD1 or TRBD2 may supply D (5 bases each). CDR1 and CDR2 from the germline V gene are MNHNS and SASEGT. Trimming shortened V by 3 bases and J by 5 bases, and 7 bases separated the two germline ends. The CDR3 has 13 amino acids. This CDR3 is CASSEGVTGELFF. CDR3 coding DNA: TGTGCCAGCAGTGAGGGGGTAACCGGGGAGCTGTTTTTT.

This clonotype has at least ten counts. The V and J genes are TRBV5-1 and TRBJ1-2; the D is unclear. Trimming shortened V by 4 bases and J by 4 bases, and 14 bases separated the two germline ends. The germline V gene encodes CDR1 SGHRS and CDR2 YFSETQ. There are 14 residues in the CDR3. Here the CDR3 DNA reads TGCGCCAGCAGCCGTATGTCGGGTTCCTATGGCTACACCTTC. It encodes CASSRMSGSYGYTF.

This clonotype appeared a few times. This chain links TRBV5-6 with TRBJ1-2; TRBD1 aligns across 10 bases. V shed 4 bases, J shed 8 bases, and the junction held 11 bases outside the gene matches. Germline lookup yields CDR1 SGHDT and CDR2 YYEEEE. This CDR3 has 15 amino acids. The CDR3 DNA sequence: TGTGCCAGCAGCAACACCGGGACAGGGGCCAACGGCTACACCTTC. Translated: CASSNTGTGANGYTF.

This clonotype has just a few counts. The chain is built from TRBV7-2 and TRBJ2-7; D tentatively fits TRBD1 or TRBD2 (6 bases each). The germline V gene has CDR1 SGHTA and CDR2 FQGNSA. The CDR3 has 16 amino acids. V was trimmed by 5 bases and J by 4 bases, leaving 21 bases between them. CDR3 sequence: CASSQRLGGEEYEQYF. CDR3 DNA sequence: TGTGCCAGCAGCCAAAGACTAGGGGGAGAGGAATACGAGCAGTACTTC.

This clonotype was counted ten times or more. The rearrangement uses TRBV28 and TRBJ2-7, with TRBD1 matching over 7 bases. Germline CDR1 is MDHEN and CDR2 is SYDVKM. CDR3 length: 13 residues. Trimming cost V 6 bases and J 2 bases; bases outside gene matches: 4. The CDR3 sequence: CASRQQGAYEQYF. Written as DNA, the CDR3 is TGTGCCAGCAGGCAGCAGGGGGCCTACGAGCAGTACTTC.

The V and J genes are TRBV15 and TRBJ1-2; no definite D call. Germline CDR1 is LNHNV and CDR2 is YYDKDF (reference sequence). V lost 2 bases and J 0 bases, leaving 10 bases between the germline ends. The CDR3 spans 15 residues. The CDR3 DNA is TGTGCCACCAGCAGACAGACGGTAGCTAACTATGGCTACACCTTC. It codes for CATSRQTVANYGYTF.

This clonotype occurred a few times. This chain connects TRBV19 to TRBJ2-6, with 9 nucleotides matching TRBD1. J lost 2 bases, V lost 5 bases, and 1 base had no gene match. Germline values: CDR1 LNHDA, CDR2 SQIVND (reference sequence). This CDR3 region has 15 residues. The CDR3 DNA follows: TGTGCCAGTAGTGGGGACAGGGCTGGGGCCAACGTCCTGACTTTC. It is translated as CASSGDRAGANVLTF. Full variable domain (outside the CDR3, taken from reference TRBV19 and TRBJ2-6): DGGITQSPKYLFRKEGQNVTLSCEQNLNHDAMYWYRQDPGQGLRLIYYSQIVNDFQKGDIAEGYSVSREKKESFPLTVTSAQKNPTAFYLCASSGDRAGANVLTFGAGSRLTVL.

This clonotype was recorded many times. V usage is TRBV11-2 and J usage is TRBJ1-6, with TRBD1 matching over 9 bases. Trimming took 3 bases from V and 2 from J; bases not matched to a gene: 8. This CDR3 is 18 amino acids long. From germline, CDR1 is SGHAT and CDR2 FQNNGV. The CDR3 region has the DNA TGTGCCAGCAGCTTGTCGGACAGGGGAAGGGCCTATAATTCACCCCTCCACTTT. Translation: CASSLSDRGRAYNSPLHF.

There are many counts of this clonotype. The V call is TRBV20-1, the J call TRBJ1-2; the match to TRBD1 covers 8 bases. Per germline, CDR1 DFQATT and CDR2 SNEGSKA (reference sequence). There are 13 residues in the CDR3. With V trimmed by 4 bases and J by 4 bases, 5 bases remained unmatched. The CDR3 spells CSATDRGSYGYTF. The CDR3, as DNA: TGCAGTGCTACCGACAGGGGCAGCTATGGCTACACCTTC.

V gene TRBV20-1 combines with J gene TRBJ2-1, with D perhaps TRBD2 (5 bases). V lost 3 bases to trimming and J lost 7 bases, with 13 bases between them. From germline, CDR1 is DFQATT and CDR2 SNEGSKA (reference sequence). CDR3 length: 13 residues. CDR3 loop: CSARAYGENEQFF. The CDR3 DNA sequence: TGCAGTGCTAGGGCATACGGGGAGAATGAGCAGTTCTTC.